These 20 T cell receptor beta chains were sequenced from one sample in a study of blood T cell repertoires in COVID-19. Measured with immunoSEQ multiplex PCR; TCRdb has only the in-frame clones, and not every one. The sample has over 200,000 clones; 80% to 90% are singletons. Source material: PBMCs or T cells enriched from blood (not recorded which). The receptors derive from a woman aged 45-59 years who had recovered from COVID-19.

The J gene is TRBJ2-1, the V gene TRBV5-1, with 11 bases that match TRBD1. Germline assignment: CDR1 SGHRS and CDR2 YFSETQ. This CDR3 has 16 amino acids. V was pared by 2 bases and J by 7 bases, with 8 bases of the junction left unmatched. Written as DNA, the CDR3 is TGCGCCAGCAGCTTCGCCGGGACAGGGGGTTTGAATGAGCAGTTCTTC. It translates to CASSFAGTGGLNEQFF.

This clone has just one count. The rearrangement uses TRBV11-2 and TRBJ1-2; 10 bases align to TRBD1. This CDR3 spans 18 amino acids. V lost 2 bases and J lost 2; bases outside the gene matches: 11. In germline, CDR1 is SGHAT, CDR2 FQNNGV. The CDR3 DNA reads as TGTGCCAGCAGCTTATTATCAGGACAGGGGGGTTACAACTATGGCTACACCTTC. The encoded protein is CASSLLSGQGGYNYGYTF. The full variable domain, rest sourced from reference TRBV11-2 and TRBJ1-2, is EAGVAQSPRYKIIEKRQSVAFWCNPISGHATLYWYQQILGQGPKLLIQFQNNGVVDDSQLPKDRFSAERLKGVDSTLKIQPAKLEDSAVYLCASSLLSGQGGYNYGYTFGSGTRLTVV.

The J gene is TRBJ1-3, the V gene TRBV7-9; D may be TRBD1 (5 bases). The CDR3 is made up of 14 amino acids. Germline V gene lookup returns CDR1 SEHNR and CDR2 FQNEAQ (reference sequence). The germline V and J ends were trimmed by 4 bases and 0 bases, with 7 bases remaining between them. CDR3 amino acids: CASSSGNSGNTIYF. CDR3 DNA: TGTGCCAGCAGCTCAGGGAACTCTGGAAACACCATATATTTT.

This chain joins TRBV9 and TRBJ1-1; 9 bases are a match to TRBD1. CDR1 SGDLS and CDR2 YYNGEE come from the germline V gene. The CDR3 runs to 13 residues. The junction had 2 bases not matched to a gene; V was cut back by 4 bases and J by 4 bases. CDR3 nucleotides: TGTGCCAGCAGCATGACAGGGGGCACTGAAGCTTTCTTT. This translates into CASSMTGGTEAFF.

In DNA form, the CDR3 reads TGTGCCACCAGCTTCGCGGGGCCGACTGAGCAGTACTTC. Translated, it gives CATSFAGPTEQYF. V usage is TRBV15 and J usage is TRBJ2-7, with D perhaps TRBD2 (6 bases). Germline V gene data show CDR1 as LNHNV and CDR2 as YYDKDF (reference sequence). This CDR3 is 13 amino acids long. Between the trimmed V and J ends, which lost 5 bases and 7 bases, there was a span of 15 bases.

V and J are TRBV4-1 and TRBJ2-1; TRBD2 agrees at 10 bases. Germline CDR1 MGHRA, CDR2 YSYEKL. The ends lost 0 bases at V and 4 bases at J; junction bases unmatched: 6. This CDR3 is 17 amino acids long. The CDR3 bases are TGCGCCAGCAGCCAAGATCCTAGCGGGAGTAATTACAATGAGCAGTTCTTC. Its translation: CASSQDPSGSNYNEQFF.

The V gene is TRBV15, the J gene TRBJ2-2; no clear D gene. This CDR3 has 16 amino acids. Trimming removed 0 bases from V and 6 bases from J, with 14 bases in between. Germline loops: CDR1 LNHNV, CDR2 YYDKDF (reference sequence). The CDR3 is CATSRDPGPYPGELFF. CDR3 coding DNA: TGTGCCACCAGCAGAGATCCTGGGCCGTATCCCGGGGAGCTGTTTTTT.

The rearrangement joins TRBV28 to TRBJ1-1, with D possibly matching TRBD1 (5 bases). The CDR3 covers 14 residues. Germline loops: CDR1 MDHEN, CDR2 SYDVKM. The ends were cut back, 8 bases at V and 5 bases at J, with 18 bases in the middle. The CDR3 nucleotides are TGTGCCAGCCATTCCGCAGGGTCCCGGACTGAAGCTTTCTTT. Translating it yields CASHSAGSRTEAFF.

The CDR3 DNA is TGCGCCAGCAGCTTAGAGGGACAGGGTGATGACGAGCAGTACTTC. Translating it yields CASSLEGQGDDEQYF. This rearrangement joins TRBV5-1 to TRBJ2-7; 9 bases match TRBD1. Germline V gene data show CDR1 as SGHRS and CDR2 as YFSETQ. V was pared by 2 bases and J by 5 bases, with 8 bases of the junction left unmatched. The CDR3 extends over 15 amino acids.

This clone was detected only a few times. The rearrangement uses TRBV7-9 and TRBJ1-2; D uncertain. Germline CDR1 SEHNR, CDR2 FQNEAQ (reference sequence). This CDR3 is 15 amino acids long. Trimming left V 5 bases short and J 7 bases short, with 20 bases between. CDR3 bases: TGTGCCAGCAGCCCCCAGGTTGGCGCCTTGGGTGGCTACACCTTC. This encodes CASSPQVGALGGYTF.

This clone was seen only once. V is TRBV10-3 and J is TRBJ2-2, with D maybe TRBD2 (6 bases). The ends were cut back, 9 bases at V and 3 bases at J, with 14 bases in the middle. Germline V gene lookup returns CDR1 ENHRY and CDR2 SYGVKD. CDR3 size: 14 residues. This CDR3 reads CAMGSREYTGELFF. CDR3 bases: TGTGCCATGGGGTCCCGGGAGTACACCGGGGAGCTGTTTTTT.

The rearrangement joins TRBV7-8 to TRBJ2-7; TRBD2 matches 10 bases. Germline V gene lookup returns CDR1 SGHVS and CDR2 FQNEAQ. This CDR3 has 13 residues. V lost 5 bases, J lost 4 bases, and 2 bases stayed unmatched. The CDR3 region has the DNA TGTGCCAGCAGCCGGACTAGCGGATACGAGCAGTACTTC. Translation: CASSRTSGYEQYF.

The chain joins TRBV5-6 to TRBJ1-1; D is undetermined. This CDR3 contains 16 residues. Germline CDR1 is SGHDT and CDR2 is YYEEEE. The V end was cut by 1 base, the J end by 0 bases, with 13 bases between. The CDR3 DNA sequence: TGTGCCAGCAGCTTGTTTGAGTTGAGTTTGAACACTGAAGCTTTCTTT. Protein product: CASSLFELSLNTEAFF.

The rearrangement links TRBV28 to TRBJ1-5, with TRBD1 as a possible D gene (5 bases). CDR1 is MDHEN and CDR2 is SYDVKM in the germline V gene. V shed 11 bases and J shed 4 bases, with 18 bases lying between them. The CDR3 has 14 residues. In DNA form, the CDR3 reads TGTGCCTCGTTGGCGGGACCGCGGAATCAGCCCCAGCATTTT. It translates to CASLAGPRNQPQHF.

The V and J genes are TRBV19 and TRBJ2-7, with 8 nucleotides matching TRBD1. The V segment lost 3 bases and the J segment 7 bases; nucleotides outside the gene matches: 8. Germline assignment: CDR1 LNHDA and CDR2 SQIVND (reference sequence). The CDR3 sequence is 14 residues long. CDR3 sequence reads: CASSIGQGSGEQYF. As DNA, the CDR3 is TGTGCCAGTAGTATCGGACAGGGATCGGGGGAGCAGTACTTC.

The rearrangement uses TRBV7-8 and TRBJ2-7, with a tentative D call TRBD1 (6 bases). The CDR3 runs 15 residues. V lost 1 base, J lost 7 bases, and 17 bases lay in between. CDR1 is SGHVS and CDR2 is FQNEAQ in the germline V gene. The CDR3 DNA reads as TGTGCCAGCAGCTTAGTTACAGGGACCCTTAGGGAGCAGTACTTC. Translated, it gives CASSLVTGTLREQYF.

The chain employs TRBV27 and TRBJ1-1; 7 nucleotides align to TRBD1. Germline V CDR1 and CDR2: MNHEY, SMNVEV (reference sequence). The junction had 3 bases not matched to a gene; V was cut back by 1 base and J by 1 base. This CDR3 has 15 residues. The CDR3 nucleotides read TGTGCCAGCAGTTTATGGCACAGGGGGAACACTGAAGCTTTCTTT. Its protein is CASSLWHRGNTEAFF.

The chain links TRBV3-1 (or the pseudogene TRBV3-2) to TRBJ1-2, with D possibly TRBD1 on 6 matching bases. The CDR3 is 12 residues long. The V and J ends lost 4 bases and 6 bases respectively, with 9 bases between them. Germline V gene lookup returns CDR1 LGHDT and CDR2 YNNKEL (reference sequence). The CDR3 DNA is TGTGCCAGCAGCCCAACAGGGAATGGCTACACCTTC. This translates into CASSPTGNGYTF.

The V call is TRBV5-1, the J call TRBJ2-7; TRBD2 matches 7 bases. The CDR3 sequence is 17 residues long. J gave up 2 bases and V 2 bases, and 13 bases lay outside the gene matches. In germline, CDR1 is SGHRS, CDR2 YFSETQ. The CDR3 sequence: CASSLVYGGRVPYEQYF. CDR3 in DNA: TGCGCCAGCAGCTTAGTTTACGGCGGGAGAGTCCCCTACGAGCAGTACTTC.

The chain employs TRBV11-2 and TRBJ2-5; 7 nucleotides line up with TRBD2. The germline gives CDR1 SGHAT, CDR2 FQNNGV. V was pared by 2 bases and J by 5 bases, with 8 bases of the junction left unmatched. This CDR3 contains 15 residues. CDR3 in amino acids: CASSLNPRGGETQYF. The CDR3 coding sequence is TGTGCCAGCAGCTTAAATCCGCGGGGAGGGGAGACCCAGTACTTC.